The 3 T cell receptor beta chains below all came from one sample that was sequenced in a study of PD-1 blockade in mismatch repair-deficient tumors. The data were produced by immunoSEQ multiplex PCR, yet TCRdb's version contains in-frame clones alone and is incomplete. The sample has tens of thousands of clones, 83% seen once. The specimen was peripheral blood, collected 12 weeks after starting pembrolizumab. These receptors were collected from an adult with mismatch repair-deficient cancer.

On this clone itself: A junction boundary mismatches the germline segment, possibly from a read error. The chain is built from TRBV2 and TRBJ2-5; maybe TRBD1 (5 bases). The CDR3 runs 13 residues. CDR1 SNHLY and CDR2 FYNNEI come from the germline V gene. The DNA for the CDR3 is TGTGCCAGCAGTGAAACCAGGGAAGATACCCAGTACTTC. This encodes CASSETREDTQYF.

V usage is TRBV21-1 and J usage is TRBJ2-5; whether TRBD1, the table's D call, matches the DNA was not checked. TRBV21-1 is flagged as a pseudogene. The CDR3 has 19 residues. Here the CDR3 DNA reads TGTGCCATCCTGACCCAAGACAGGGCGAGTGGCCGAAAACAAGAGACCCAGTACTTC. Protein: CAILTQDRASGRKQETQYF.

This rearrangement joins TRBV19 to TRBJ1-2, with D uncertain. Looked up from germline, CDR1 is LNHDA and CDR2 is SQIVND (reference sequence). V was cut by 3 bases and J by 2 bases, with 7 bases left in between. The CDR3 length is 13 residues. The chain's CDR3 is CASSILGNYGYTF. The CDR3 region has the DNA TGTGCCAGTAGTATTTTAGGGAACTATGGCTACACCTTC.